The 23 T cell receptor beta chains below all came from one sample that was sequenced in a study of T cells in Graves' hyperthyroidism and ophthalmopathy (dated by TCRdb to about 2019). The library was obtained by multiplex PCR. The instrument given in TCRdb is Illumina HiSeq 2000. Amplification of TCR beta CDR3 regions was carried out from RNA transcripts. The TCR CDR3 was subjected to a first round of RT-PCR using the HTBI primer set and the Qiagen OneStep RT-PCR kit. TCRdb reworked the public reads: Q25 trimming with fastp, MiXCR clone assembly, productive beta chains retained. Rows with one shared CDR3 protein collapse into an entry with the most common genes and DNA. The sample table contains roughly 400,000 distinct CDR3 sequences; only one count was recorded for just under 25% of them. The top ten clones comprise 73% of the sample. Sequencing used blood. These receptors all stem from a man aged 45-65 years with Graves' hyperthyroidism.

The CDR3: CASSQGGPHANEQFF. The CDR3 DNA reads TGTGCCAGCAGCCAAGGGGGACCCCACGCCAATGAGCAGTTCTTC. This rearrangement joins TRBV3-1 to TRBJ2-1; D could derive from TRBD1 or TRBD2 (5 bases each). Germline V gene sequence: CDR1 LGHDT, CDR2 YNNKEL (reference sequence). V was shortened by 1 base and J by 6 bases, with 13 bases between the two germline ends. There are 15 residues in the CDR3.

The V gene is TRBV3-1, the J gene TRBJ2-7; 7 bases fit TRBD1. The CDR3 is made up of 14 amino acids. V lost 6 bases to trimming and J lost 0 bases; unmatched junction nucleotides: 5. Germline V lookup: CDR1 LGHDT, CDR2 YNNKEL (reference sequence). The CDR3 DNA reads TGTGCCAGCAGAGACAACAGGGGCTCCTACGAGCAGTACTTC. It codes for CASRDNRGSYEQYF.

This sequence joins TRBV6-1 and TRBJ2-3, with D hard to call. The CDR3 totals 14 residues. Germline V CDR1 and CDR2: MNHNS, SASEGT. Trimming removed 7 bases from V and 2 bases from J, with 13 bases in between. As DNA, the CDR3 is TGTGCCAGCACCATCCACGGAAACACAGATACGCAGTATTTT. Its translation is CASTIHGNTDTQYF.

The chain links TRBV20-1 to TRBJ1-2; 9 positions agree with TRBD1. Per the germline V gene, CDR1 is DFQATT and CDR2 is SNEGSKA (reference sequence). The trim removed 3 bases at V and 7 bases at J, leaving 3 bases unmatched. The CDR3 is 12 amino acids. The CDR3 coding sequence is TGCAGTGCTAGGGGGACAGGGCCTGGCTACACCTTC. Amino acids: CSARGTGPGYTF.

The chain employs TRBV6-5 and TRBJ1-5; D call uncertain. CDR3 length: 15 amino acids. From germline, CDR1 is MNHEY and CDR2 SVGAGI. Trimming removed 4 bases from V and 2 bases from J, with 12 bases in between. For the CDR3, the DNA is TGTGCCAGCAGTTCAGTGGGGATCGGCAATCAGCCCCAGCATTTT. This codes for CASSSVGIGNQPQHF.

CDR3 in amino acids: CASSLGGTPSKQFF. The CDR3 DNA reads as TGTGCCAGCAGCTTAGGGGGGACTCCGAGTAAGCAGTTCTTC. The chain links TRBV11-2 to TRBJ2-1, with D perhaps matching TRBD2 (6 bases). There are 14 residues in the CDR3. V shed 1 base and J shed 11 bases, with 15 bases lying between them. The germline V gene encodes CDR1 SGHAT and CDR2 FQNNGV.

The V call is TRBV28, the J call TRBJ2-5; D remains unclear. CDR1 MDHEN and CDR2 SYDVKM come from the germline V gene. The CDR3 is 14 amino acids. Between the trimmed V and J ends, which lost 5 bases and 2 bases, there was a span of 12 bases. CDR3 bases: TGTGCCAGCAGTCCAACCACTACTCAAGAGACCCAGTACTTC. Its translation: CASSPTTTQETQYF.

This clonotype was picked up one time. The chain is built from TRBV29-1 and TRBJ2-3; 13 nucleotides match TRBD2. The germline V gene has CDR1 SQVTM and CDR2 ANQGSEA. The CDR3 consists of 12 residues. V lost 6 bases to trimming and J lost 7 bases; unmatched junction nucleotides: 1. The CDR3 nucleotides are TGCAGCGTAGGGACTAGCGGGAATACGCAGTATTTT. Its protein is CSVGTSGNTQYF.

This chain links TRBV14 with TRBJ2-5; 8 positions match TRBD1. Losses at the gene ends were 0 bases for V and 4 bases for J; bases not matched to a gene: 10. CDR1 is SGHDN and CDR2 is FVKESK in the germline V gene. There are 17 residues in the CDR3. The chain's CDR3 is CASSQEMTGALRETQYF. The CDR3 coding sequence is TGTGCCAGCAGCCAAGAGATGACAGGGGCACTACGAGAGACCCAGTACTTC.

Concerning this clonotype itself: This sequence may be a read error, since a much larger clone differs from it by one base. V is TRBV28 and J is TRBJ2-1; D remains ambiguous. This CDR3 is built from 14 residues. The ends were cut back, 3 bases at V and 0 bases at J, with 6 bases in the middle. The germline CDR1 and CDR2 sequences are MDHEN and SYDVKM. The CDR3 here is CASSFLSSYNEQFF. The CDR3 DNA sequence: TGTGCCAGCAGTTTCCTGAGCTCCTACAATGAGCAGTTCTTC.

V and J are TRBV29-1 and TRBJ2-1; D is perhaps TRBD1 or TRBD2 (5 bases each). This CDR3 has 13 amino acids. Trimming removed 3 bases at V and 8 bases at J, with 14 bases between. The germline V gene has CDR1 SQVTM and CDR2 ANQGSEA. The CDR3 here is CSVDGARGDEQFF. The DNA of the CDR3 is TGCAGCGTTGATGGAGCGCGAGGGGATGAGCAGTTCTTC.

The chain recombines TRBV12-3 or TRBV12-4 with TRBJ2-1; TRBD1 matches at 8 bases. This CDR3 contains 15 residues. V gave up 4 bases and J gave up 7 bases; unmatched junction bases: 9. CDR3 bases: TGTGCCAGCAGTTCAGGGGGCGTTAGCATAAATGAGCAGTTCTTC. Translating it yields CASSSGGVSINEQFF.

The chain is built from TRBV7-9 and TRBJ2-1; possibly TRBD2 for D (5 bases). The germline gives CDR1 SEHNR, CDR2 FQNEAQ (reference sequence). V lost 3 bases and J 2 bases, leaving 17 bases between the germline ends. The CDR3 has 17 residues. The CDR3 DNA is TGTGCCAGCAGCTTGGAGGCCACTAAAGCTCCCTACAATGAGCAGTTCTTC. This codes for CASSLEATKAPYNEQFF.

V and J are TRBV30 and TRBJ1-2, with a possible D match to TRBD1 (6 bases). V lost 0 bases, J lost 7 bases, and 9 bases lay in between. The CDR3 sequence is 12 residues long. From germline, CDR1 is GTSNPN and CDR2 SVGIG (reference sequence). CDR3 in DNA: TGTGCCTGGAGTGTACAGGGAACTGGCTACACCTTC. Translation: CAWSVQGTGYTF. Complete variable domain (other parts from reference TRBV30 and TRBJ1-2): SQTIHQWPATLVQPVGSPLSLECTVEGTSNPNLYWYRQAAGRGLQLLFYSVGIGQISSEVPQNLSASRPQDRQFILSSKKLLLSDSGFYLCAWSVQGTGYTFGSGTRLTVV.

Remarks on this clonotype: A much larger clone lies a single base off, so this may be a read error. The chain combines TRBV28 with TRBJ2-7; tentatively, D is TRBD1 (6 bases). CDR3 size: 16 residues. In germline, CDR1 is MDHEN, CDR2 SYDVKM. Trimming stripped 4 bases from V and 7 bases from J, with 23 bases between. The CDR3 here is CASSWGGTGKGGEQYF. CDR3 bases: TGTGCCAGCAGTTGGGGTGGCACCGGGAAAGGGGGAGAGCAGTACTTC.

The gene calls are TRBV12-3 or TRBV12-4 and TRBJ2-7, with 7 nucleotides matching TRBD2. With 5 bases clipped from V and 2 bases from J, the junction kept 9 bases outside the gene matches. The CDR3 is made up of 15 amino acids. CDR3: CASSPDWRETYEQYF. The CDR3, as DNA: TGTGCCAGCAGTCCCGATTGGCGGGAGACCTACGAGCAGTACTTC.

The CDR3 DNA reads TGTGCCAGCAGTCCTCTGGAGGGAGCGAGCAATCAGCCCCAGCATTTT. This sequence encodes CASSPLEGASNQPQHF. The chain links TRBV27 to TRBJ1-5; unclear D gene. Trimming left V 5 bases short and J 1 base short, with 15 bases between. There are 16 residues in the CDR3. The germline gives CDR1 MNHEY, CDR2 SMNVEV (reference sequence).

The J gene is TRBJ2-7, the V gene TRBV25-1; 7 nucleotides match TRBD2. The germline V gene has CDR1 MGHDK and CDR2 SYGVNS. Trimming cost V 6 bases and J 7 bases; bases outside gene matches: 12. The CDR3 is 14 amino acids. The CDR3 reads CASRGSGSGKEQYF. For the CDR3, the DNA is TGTGCCAGCAGAGGGTCCGGGAGCGGGAAGGAGCAGTACTTC.

A single count supports this clonotype. J is TRBJ1-5 and V is TRBV5-1, with a tentative D call TRBD1 (6 bases). Germline V gene data show CDR1 as SGHRS and CDR2 as YFSETQ. The CDR3 spans 16 residues. V lost 3 bases and J lost 1, with 14 bases in between. CDR3 sequence: CASSSYPGQSNQPQHF. As DNA, the CDR3 is TGCGCCAGCAGCTCTTATCCGGGACAAAGCAATCAGCCCCAGCATTTT.

The chain recombines TRBV7-3 with TRBJ2-3; D is unclear. Trimming pared 2 bases from V and 0 bases from J, leaving 9 bases between. The germline V gene has CDR1 SGHTA and CDR2 FQGTGA. The CDR3 has 15 residues. Here the CDR3 DNA reads TGTGCCAGCAGCTTATCCAGCGTTAGCACAGATACGCAGTATTTT. It specifies CASSLSSVSTDTQYF. Full variable domain (rest looked up from reference TRBV7-3 and TRBJ2-3): GAGVSQTPSNKVTEKGKYVELRCDPISGHTALYWYRQSLGQGPEFLIYFQGTGAADDSGLPNDRFFAVRPEGSVSTLKIQRTERGDSAVYLCASSLSSVSTDTQYFGPGTRLTVL.

About this clonotype itself: This sequence may be a read error, since a much larger clone differs from it by one base. This sequence joins TRBV7-2 and TRBJ2-1; D is perhaps TRBD2 (6 bases). Gene TRBJ2-7 matches the end of the DNA better, so the J call may be wrong. The CDR3 is made up of 15 amino acids. Germline lookup yields CDR1 SGHTA and CDR2 FQGNSA. The CDR3 DNA is TGTGCCAGCAGCTTAGGTAGCGGAGGGTACAATGAGCAGTACTTC. Translating it yields CASSLGSGGYNEQYF.

CDR3 loop: CASSVGEVGYTF. The CDR3 nucleotides are TGTGCCAGCAGCGTAGGAGAGGTTGGCTACACCTTC. The chain links TRBV9 to TRBJ1-2; D is unresolved. Germline lookup yields CDR1 SGDLS and CDR2 YYNGEE. There are 12 residues in the CDR3. Trimming removed 0 bases at V and 7 bases at J, with 7 bases between.

The chain recombines TRBV5-1 with TRBJ1-1; TRBD1 aligns across 7 bases. The V and J ends lost 7 bases and 3 bases, in that order; junction bases with no gene match: 12. The germline V gene has CDR1 SGHRS and CDR2 YFSETQ. This CDR3 is built from 15 residues. CDR3 nucleotides: TGCGCCAGCCGGCCTACCCGGGACAGAGACACTGAAGCTTTCTTT. Translated: CASRPTRDRDTEAFF.